This TCR beta chain was recorded in a study of glioma-infiltrating T cells after dendritic cell vaccination. Study as a whole: Glioblastoma patients came from Phase I and II dendritic cell vaccination trials. Dendritic cells derived from monocytes and pulsed with autologous tumor lysate formed the vaccine. The study's findings and limits: Survival was not directly related to TCR clonality in these patients.

This sample's time point: after dendritic cell vaccination, including at tumor progression/relapse. No glioblastoma patient carried an isocitrate dehydrogenase mutation. Sequencing was performed with immunoSEQ multiplex PCR; in TCRdb, only in-frame clones are kept and a portion is missing. Here the sample spans tens of thousands of clones, 75% to 90% being singletons. The CDR3 is made up of 13 amino acids. Deletions cut 6 bases from V and 3 bases from J, with 11 bases between. Germline V lookup: CDR1 SNHLY, CDR2 FYNNEI. In the case of this clone: Antigen specificity is unknown.

The receptor comes from a human donor with glioblastoma. This rearrangement joins TRBV2 to TRBJ1-2; D remains unclear. The source was blood, collected after dendritic cell vaccination. CDR3 residues: CASSPQRDYGYTF. For the CDR3, the DNA is TGTGCCAGCAGCCCGCAGAGGGACTATGGCTACACCTTC.